This entry concerns a single TCR beta chain. The data were taken from a study of cytomegalovirus exposure and HLA in healthy donors. Turning to the study itself: Some 90 million unique TCRs from HLA-typed donors were held in an early data release.

A multiplex PCR was run with 60 Vbeta primers and 13 Jbeta primers. Method: immunoSEQ multiplex PCR; TCRdb's copy keeps in-frame clones and lacks some. In the table there are under 150,000 clones, approximately 80% of which are singletons. From germline, CDR1 is SGHKS and CDR2 YYEKEE (reference sequence). The CDR3 covers 16 residues. V dropped 0 bases and J dropped 1 base, with 13 bases sitting between them. The receptor comes from a man between 18 and 35 years old in good health and CMV-seronegative. Source material: PBMCs. This chain links TRBV5-5 with TRBJ1-1, with unresolved D. CDR3 nucleotide sequence: TGTGCCAGCAGCTTGGATAGCAGTCCCGGGAACACTGAAGCTTTCTTT. It encodes CASSLDSSPGNTEAFF. Full variable domain (remainder filled in from reference TRBV5-5 and TRBJ1-1): DAGVTQSPTHLIKTRGQQVTLRCSPISGHKSVSWYQQVLGQGPQFIFQYYEKEERGRGNFPDRFSARQFPNYSSELNVNALLLGDSALYLCASSLDSSPGNTEAFFGQGTRLTVV.